The rows below give T cell receptor beta chains drawn from one sample of a study of human T cells and chemical hapten exposure. One entry per CDR3 protein results from TCRdb running MiXCR on the RACE reads. The table includes around 200,000 distinct CDR3 sequences, approximately 26% detected once. Specimen: whole blood, collected in connection with sensitization to the hapten diphenylcyclopropenone (DPC). Receptors originate from a woman aged 40 to 55 with alopecia areata. Some clones in this sample may be carry-over from other donors' samples. CDR3s include the opening cysteine and the closing phenylalanine or tryptophan. The D gene is left open where the match is weak. Size is omitted from some rows. Given values are once, few, many or a class for expanded clones.

TRBJ2-7,TRBD1,few,TRBV29-1,TGCAGCGCAACGAGCGGGGACAGGGGTTCCTACGAGCAGTACTTC,CSATSGDRGSYEQYF
TRBJ2-7,TRBD1,-,TRBV29-1,TGCAGCGTTGAGACGGACAGGGGGGGCTTCTACGAGCAGTACTTC,CSVETDRGGFYEQYF
TRBJ2-2,-,-,TRBV20-1,TGCAGTGCTACCGATGCCGGGGAGCTGTTTTTT,CSATDAGELFF
TRBJ1-2,-,few,TRBV29-1,TGCAGCGTTGTAGCTGCGGACAGCTATGGCTACACCTTC,CSVVAADSYGYTF
TRBJ1-2,-,-,TRBV20-1,TGCAGTGCCCTAGCCAGCAGGGACTATGGCTACACCTTC,CSALASRDYGYTF
TRBJ1-5,-,-,TRBV6-2/TRBV6-3,TGTGCCAGCAGTTATCTTGGACCACATAGCAATCAGCCCCAGCATTTT,CASSYLGPHSNQPQHF
TRBJ2-7,TRBD2,-,TRBV29-1,TGCAGCGTATGGACTAGCGGGACCTACGAGCAGTACTTC,CSVWTSGTYEQYF
TRBJ1-5,-,many,TRBV10-2,TGCGCCAGCAGTGTAGGAGGGGTCCAGCCCCAGCATTTT,CASSVGGVQPQHF
TRBJ2-1,-,few,TRBV6-5,TGTGCCAGCAGCCTACAGGAATCCTACAATGAGCAGTTCTTC,CASSLQESYNEQFF
TRBJ1-5,-,-,TRBV27,TGTGCCAGTGCAGGGGTGTGGGATCAGCCCCAGCATTTT,CASAGVWDQPQHF
TRBJ2-7,-,-,TRBV28,TGTGCCAGCGAGGGCGGGAATACTTACGAGCAGTACTTC,CASEGGNTYEQYF
TRBJ2-1,TRBD2,-,TRBV12-3/TRBV12-4,TGTGCCAGCAGTGGACTAGCGGGAGTAGGGATGGGGCAGTTCTTC,CASSGLAGVGMGQFF
TRBJ2-1,TRBD2,-,TRBV29-1,TGCAGCTGCGGACTAGCGGGACACAATGAGCAGTTCTTC,CSCGLAGHNEQFF
TRBJ2-7,-,-,TRBV29-1,TGCAGCGGTAGAATAGGTCTCTACGAGCAGTACTTC,CSGRIGLYEQYF
TRBJ2-7,TRBD2,-,TRBV20-1,TGCAGTGCTAGTTGGGGGAGGGCACACGAGCAGTACTTC,CSASWGRAHEQYF
TRBJ1-1,-,few,TRBV14,TGTGCCAGCAGCTACGCCTTGAACACTGAAGCTTTCTTT,CASSYALNTEAFF
TRBJ2-3,-,few,TRBV27,TGTGCCAGCAGTTTATTTGGGACAGATACGCAGTATTTT,CASSLFGTDTQYF
TRBJ2-7,TRBD2,-,TRBV7-9,TGTGCCAGCAGCCCCCGTGGACTAGCGGGAGGGCCGCGATACGAGCAGTACTTC,CASSPRGLAGGPRYEQYF
TRBJ2-5,-,-,TRBV30,TGTGCCTGGCAGGGGGGAGAGACCCAGTACTTC,CAWQGGETQYF
TRBJ2-3,-,-,TRBV9,TGTGCCAGCAGCGTAGATATCGAAGCGCTCCCAAGCACAGATACGCAGTATTTT,CASSVDIEALPSTDTQYF
TRBJ1-3,-,-,TRBV6-6,TGTGCCAGCAGGCCCGGCAGCAACCTCTCTGGAAACACCATATATTTT,CASRPGSNLSGNTIYF
TRBJ2-1,TRBD1,-,TRBV7-9,TGTGCCAGCAGCTTAGGGGGACAGGGCTACCGGTACAATGAGCAGTTCTTC,CASSLGGQGYRYNEQFF
TRBJ2-5,-,-,TRBV5-1,TGCGCCAGCTCCCTCTGGGGTACCCAAGAGACCCAGTACTTC,CASSLWGTQETQYF
TRBJ2-7,-,few,TRBV24-1,TGTGCCACCAGTGATCCTACCGACCTGCTGACGCACCACGAGCAGTACTTC,CATSDPTDLLTHHEQYF
TRBJ2-5,TRBD2,once,TRBV11-2,TGTGCCAGCAGCCTGACTAGCGGGAGTATTGGCGAGACCCAGTACTTC,CASSLTSGSIGETQYF